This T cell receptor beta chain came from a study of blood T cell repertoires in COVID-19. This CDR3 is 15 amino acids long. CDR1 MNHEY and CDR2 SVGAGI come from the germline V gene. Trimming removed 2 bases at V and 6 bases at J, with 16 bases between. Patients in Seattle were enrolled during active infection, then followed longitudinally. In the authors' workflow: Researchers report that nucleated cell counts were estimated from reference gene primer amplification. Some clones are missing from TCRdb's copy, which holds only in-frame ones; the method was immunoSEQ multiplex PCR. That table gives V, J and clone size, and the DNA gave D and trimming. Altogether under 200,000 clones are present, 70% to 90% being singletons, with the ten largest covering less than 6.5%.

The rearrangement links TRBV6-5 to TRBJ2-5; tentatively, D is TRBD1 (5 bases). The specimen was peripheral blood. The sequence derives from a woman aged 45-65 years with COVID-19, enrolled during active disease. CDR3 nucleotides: TGTGCCAGCAGTTACGGCAGGGATAGGGTGAAGACCCAGTACTTC. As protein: CASSYGRDRVKTQYF.